This record looks at one TCR beta chain sequence and its context. The data were taken from a study of regulatory T cells in long-lasting Graves disease. Building the TCR beta libraries relied on iRepertoire HTBI primers, and CDR3 regions underwent Arm-PCR. TCRdb independently ran MiXCR on the multiplex PCR reads; one entry per CDR3 protein. Of over 350,000 distinct CDR3 sequences detected, 11% to 15% appear once; the ten largest clones hold under 20%. The time point is: newly diagnosed GD, antithyroid drugs for less than 3 months. TCR sequences were obtained from RNA taken from PBMCs. EDTA tubes were used for drawing 8.5 to 9.5 milliliters of peripheral blood. This same sample was also part of a study on T cells in Graves' hyperthyroidism and ophthalmopathy.

This receptor was identified in a woman in her fifties or sixties with Graves disease. The material sequenced was peripheral blood mononuclear cells (PBMCs), taken at new diagnosis, from a patient treated with antithyroid drugs.

CDR3 in amino acids: CAWSAGANEKLFF. For the CDR3, the DNA is TGTGCCTGGAGTGCAGGGGCTAATGAAAAACTGTTTTTT. This chain joins TRBV30 and TRBJ1-4, with D perhaps matching TRBD1 (6 bases). The CDR3 is 13 amino acids. Trimming removed 1 base at V and 3 bases at J, with 6 bases between. Germline values: CDR1 GTSNPN, CDR2 SVGIG (reference sequence).